This T cell receptor (beta chain) was recovered during a study of T-cell reconstitution after alpha-beta-depleted transplantation in children. Study results and caveats: Reportedly, only several hundred clones from non-depleted graft cells drove alpha-beta T-cell counts at about two months. A year post-transplant, T-cell counts and diversity derived mostly from newly produced T cells. Some patients showed high day-60 TCRbeta diversity, which derived from surviving recipient T cells and thymic progenitors.

Germline assignment: CDR1 MDHEN and CDR2 SYDVKM. The CDR3 covers 17 residues. V lost 8 bases and J lost 0, with 21 bases in between. Unique molecular identifiers were used to barcode this TCRbeta library. TCRdb reanalysed the PCR reads using MiXCR and keeps one entry per CDR3 protein. The table has about 1,000,000 distinct CDR3 sequences, roughly 29% seen once. On this clonotype itself: Its antigen is currently unknown.

The specimen was PBMCs, mostly from graft donor cells, collected 360 days after TCRalphabeta/CD19-depleted stem cell transplant. This sequence joins TRBV28 and TRBJ2-3, with D perhaps being TRBD1 or TRBD2 (6 bases each). The clonotype originates from a boy younger than two who had a stem cell transplant for SCID, so the T cells may come from the graft donor. CDR3 amino acids: CASHVRGGTPSTDTQYF. The CDR3 DNA sequence: TGTGCCAGCCACGTCAGGGGCGGGACACCTAGCACAGATACGCAGTATTTT.